This paragraph covers one T cell receptor beta chain sequence. Its antigen is still unknown. One base away there is no much larger clone; base qualities are not given. Looking up the germline V gene yields CDR1 SGHRS and CDR2 YFSETQ. Trimming costs V 0 bases and J 8 bases, and their ends lie 14 bases apart. There are 15 amino acids in the CDR3, from cysteine to phenylalanine inclusive. Of all the DNA, just the CDR3 is kept, 45 bases in frame from base 1. For repertoire sequencing, TCR beta CDR3 regions were amplified from RNA transcripts. A first-round RT-PCR used HTBI primers with the Qiagen OneStep RT-PCR kit, followed by a second-round multiplex PCR, size selection and purification. Libraries were sequenced paired-end with 100 bp reads on an Illumina HiSeq2000. As for how the authors treated the data: SOAPnuke was used to process the reads, throwing out any read that had adapters, had uncalled bases, had a mean Phred below 15, or lacked an exact constant-primer or identifier match. COPE v1.2.5 was used to merge high-quality paired reads. Each unique nucleotide sequence was defined as a clonotype, and clonotypes were aligned to IMGT TRB V, D and J references with MiTCR v1.1. Analysis was restricted to V-J combinations with a frequency above 0.0001, which covered roughly 99% of repertoires. For each V-J combination, a TCR clonal expansion and chaos score was defined as F50 clonal expansion divided by the chaos observed in the TCRdist matrix. Welch's t-statistics and random forest were used to narrow the features down to 10 to 15 V-J combinations, which were then fed into a naive Bayes classifier. The Morisita-Horn index was used to measure how similar the thyroid and blood repertoires were. TCRdb trimmed the raw reads at Q25, called clones with MiXCR and kept productive beta chains. Rows matching on CDR3 protein sequence are summarized as one entry with the most common DNA and genes. The V and J calls come from TCRdb's annotation, not from the publication. The sample table holds around 400,000 distinct CDR3 sequences, of which about 18% were seen once. Jointly, the top ten make up roughly 1.4% of the sample.

The data are from a study of Graves' ophthalmopathy and Graves' hyperthyroidism listed by TCRdb under 2018. For context, the study as a whole: Peripheral blood was collected at initial diagnosis, prior to any treatment. To tell Graves' ophthalmopathy apart from Graves' hyperthyroidism, and to predict which patients would progress to ophthalmopathy, the study relied on TCR beta repertoire signatures. The 100 discovery patients were divided at random into training and test sets in a 7:3 ratio. An independent validation cohort was composed of 18 hyperthyroidism patients and roughly 16 patients who later progressed from hyperthyroidism to ophthalmopathy. Following sample collection, hyperthyroidism patients were given methimazole at a starting dose of 30 mg daily, and ophthalmopathy patients were given high-dose intravenous methylprednisolone. In roughly 6 hyperthyroidism patients, T-cell repertoires of thyroid tissue and blood were compared. To explore V-J signatures distinguishing ophthalmopathy from hyperthyroidism, a discovery set of 100 or so patients (roughly 45 ophthalmopathy, 57 stable hyperthyroidism) was enrolled. In total, 120 to 150 blood samples were TCR-sequenced: 40 to 45 ophthalmopathy, some 75 hyperthyroidism and some 17 hyperthyroidism-to-ophthalmopathy patients.

Results the study describes overall, beyond this receptor: Sample size was not statistically predetermined, and group allocation was not concealed from the investigators. The 13-signature model separated ophthalmopathy from stable hyperthyroidism with 85% to 90% sensitivity and approximately 81% specificity in cross-validation, and 80%/75% in the test set. In validation, the model predicted ophthalmopathy progression with 55% to 71% sensitivity and approximately 78% specificity; 12 predicted patients were CT-confirmed with GO in a median of approximately six months. Most expanded thyroid clonotypes with a frequency above 0.001 also appeared in blood, which suggests that blood repertoires may reflect the immune response in the thyroid.

Ophthalmopathy patients were characterized by moderately to severely active disease, a Clinical Activity Score of at least 3, a NOSPECS grade of at least 4, and a disease duration under 3 months. Patients were excluded if they had other autoimmune diseases, uncontrolled infections, pregnancy or lactation. Diagnosis was based on clinical symptoms, serum thyroxine, TRAb, thyroid ultrasound and orbital computed tomography. Ficoll-Paque density gradient centrifugation was used to isolate PBMCs from 9.5 to 10 ml of fresh peripheral blood. Trizol reagent was used to extract the total RNA, and its quality was then checked on an Agilent 2100 Bioanalyzer.

The receptor was derived from a woman between 18 and 29 years old with Graves' ophthalmopathy. Donor details come from another sample of the same person, matched by shared clones. This chain is built from TRBV5-1 and TRBJ2-2, with the D gene uncertain. Sequenced: peripheral blood. The DNA sequence is as follows: TGCGCCAGCAGCTTGGAGGCAGGTTCAACTGGGGAGCTGTTTTTT. Its protein is CASSLEAGSTGELFF.